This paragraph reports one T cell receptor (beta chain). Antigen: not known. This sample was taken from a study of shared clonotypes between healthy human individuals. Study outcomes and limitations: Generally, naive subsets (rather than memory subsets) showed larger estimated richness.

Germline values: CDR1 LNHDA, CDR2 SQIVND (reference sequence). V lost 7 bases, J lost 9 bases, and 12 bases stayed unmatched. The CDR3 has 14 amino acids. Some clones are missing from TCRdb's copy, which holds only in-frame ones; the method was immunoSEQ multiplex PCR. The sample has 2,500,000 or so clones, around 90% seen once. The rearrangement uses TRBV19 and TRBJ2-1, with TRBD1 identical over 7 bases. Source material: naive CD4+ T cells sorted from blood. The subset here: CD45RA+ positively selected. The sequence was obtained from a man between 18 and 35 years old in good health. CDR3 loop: CASISRQGRSEQFF. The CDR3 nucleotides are TGTGCCAGTATTAGCAGACAGGGAAGGAGTGAGCAGTTCTTC. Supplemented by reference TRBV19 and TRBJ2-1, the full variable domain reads DGGITQSPKYLFRKEGQNVTLSCEQNLNHDAMYWYRQDPGQGLRLIYYSQIVNDFQKGDIAEGYSVSREKKESFPLTVTSAQKNPTAFYLCASISRQGRSEQFFGPGTRLTVL.